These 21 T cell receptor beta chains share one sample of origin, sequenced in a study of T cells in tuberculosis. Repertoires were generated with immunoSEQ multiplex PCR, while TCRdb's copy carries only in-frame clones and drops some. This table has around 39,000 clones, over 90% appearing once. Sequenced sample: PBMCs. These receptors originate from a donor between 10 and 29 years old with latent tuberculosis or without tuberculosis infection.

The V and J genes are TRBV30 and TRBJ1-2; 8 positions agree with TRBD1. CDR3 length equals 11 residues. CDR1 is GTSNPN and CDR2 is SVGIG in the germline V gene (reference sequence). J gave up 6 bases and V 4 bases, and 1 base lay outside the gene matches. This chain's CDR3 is CAWTGGDGYTF. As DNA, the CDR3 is TGTGCCTGGACAGGGGGCGATGGCTACACCTTC. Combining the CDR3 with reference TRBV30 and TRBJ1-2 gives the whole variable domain SQTIHQWPATLVQPVGSPLSLECTVEGTSNPNLYWYRQAAGRGLQLLFYSVGIGQISSEVPQNLSASRPQDRQFILSSKKLLLSDSGFYLCAWTGGDGYTFGSGTRLTVV.

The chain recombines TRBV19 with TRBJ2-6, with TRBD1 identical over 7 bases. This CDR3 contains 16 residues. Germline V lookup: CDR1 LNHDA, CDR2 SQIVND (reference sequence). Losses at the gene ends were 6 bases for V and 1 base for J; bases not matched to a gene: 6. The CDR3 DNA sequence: TGTGCCAGTAGACGACAGGGAGAATCTGGGGCCAACGTCCTGACTTTC. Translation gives CASRRQGESGANVLTF. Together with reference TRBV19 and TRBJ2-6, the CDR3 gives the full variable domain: DGGITQSPKYLFRKEGQNVTLSCEQNLNHDAMYWYRQDPGQGLRLIYYSQIVNDFQKGDIAEGYSVSREKKESFPLTVTSAQKNPTAFYLCASRRQGESGANVLTFGAGSRLTVL.

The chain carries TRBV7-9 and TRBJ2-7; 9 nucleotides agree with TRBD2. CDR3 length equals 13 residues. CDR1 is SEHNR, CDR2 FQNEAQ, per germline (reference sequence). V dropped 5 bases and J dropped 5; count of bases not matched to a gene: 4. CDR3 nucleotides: TGTGCCAGCAGCCCCGGGACTAGCAACGAGCAGTACTTC. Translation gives CASSPGTSNEQYF.

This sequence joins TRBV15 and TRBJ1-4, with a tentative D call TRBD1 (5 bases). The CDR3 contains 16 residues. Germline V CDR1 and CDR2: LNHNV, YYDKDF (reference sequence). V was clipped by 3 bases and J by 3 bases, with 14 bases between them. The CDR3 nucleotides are TGTGCCACCAGCAGGGGCCGGACAATCGCTAATGAAAAACTGTTTTTT. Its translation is CATSRGRTIANEKLFF. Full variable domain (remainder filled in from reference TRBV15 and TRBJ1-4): DAMVIQNPRYQVTQFGKPVTLSCSQTLNHNVMYWYQQKSSQAPKLLFHYYDKDFNNEADTPDNFQSRRPNTSFCFLDIRSPGLGDTAMYLCATSRGRTIANEKLFFGSGTQLSVL.

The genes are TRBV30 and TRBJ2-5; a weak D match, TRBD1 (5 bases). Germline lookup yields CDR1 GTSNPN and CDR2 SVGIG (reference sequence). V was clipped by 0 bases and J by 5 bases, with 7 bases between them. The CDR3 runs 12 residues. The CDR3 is CAWSVHRETQYF. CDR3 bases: TGTGCCTGGAGTGTTCACAGGGAGACCCAGTACTTC.

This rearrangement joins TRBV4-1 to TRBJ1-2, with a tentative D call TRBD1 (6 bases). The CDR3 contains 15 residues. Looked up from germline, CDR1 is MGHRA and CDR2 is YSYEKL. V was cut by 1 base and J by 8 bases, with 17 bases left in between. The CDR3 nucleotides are TGCGCCAGCAGCCAAGGCCACAACAGGGTTGAGGGCTACACCTTC. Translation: CASSQGHNRVEGYTF.

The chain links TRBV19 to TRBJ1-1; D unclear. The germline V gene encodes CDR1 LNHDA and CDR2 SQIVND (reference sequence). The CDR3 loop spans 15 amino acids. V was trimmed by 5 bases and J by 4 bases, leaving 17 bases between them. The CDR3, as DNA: TGTGCCAGTAGTCCCCCCAGGCTACGGGGCACTGAAGCTTTCTTT. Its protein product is CASSPPRLRGTEAFF.

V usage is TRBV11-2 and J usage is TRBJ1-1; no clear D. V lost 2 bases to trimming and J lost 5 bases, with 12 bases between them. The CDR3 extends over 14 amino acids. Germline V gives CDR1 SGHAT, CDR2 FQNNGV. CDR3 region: CASSLFEGGTEAFF. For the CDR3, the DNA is TGTGCCAGCAGCTTATTTGAGGGCGGAACTGAAGCTTTCTTT.

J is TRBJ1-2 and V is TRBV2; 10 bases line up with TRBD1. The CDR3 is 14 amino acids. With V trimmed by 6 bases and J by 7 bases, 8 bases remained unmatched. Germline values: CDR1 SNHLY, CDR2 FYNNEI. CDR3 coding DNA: TGTGCCAGCAGCGGGACAGGGGATAGAGGTGGCTACACCTTC. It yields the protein CASSGTGDRGGYTF. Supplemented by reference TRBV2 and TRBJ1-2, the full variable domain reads EPEVTQTPSHQVTQMGQEVILRCVPISNHLYFYWYRQILGQKVEFLVSFYNNEISEKSEIFDDQFSVERPDGSNFTLKIRSTKLEDSAMYFCASSGTGDRGGYTFGSGTRLTVV.

The CDR3 DNA is TGCAGCGTATCCGGGGGGGGCGCGGACACCATATATTTT. The encoded protein is CSVSGGGADTIYF. This sequence joins TRBV29-1 and TRBJ1-3, with TRBD1 as a possible D gene (6 bases). Between the trimmed V and J ends, which lost 6 bases and 8 bases, there was a span of 17 bases. CDR1 is SQVTM and CDR2 is ANQGSEA in the germline V gene. The CDR3 is 13 residues long.

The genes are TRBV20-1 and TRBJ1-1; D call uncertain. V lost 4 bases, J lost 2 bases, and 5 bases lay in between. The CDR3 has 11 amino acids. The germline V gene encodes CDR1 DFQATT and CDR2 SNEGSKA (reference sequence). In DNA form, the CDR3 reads TGCAGTGCTAACACCAACACTGAAGCTTTCTTT. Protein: CSANTNTEAFF.

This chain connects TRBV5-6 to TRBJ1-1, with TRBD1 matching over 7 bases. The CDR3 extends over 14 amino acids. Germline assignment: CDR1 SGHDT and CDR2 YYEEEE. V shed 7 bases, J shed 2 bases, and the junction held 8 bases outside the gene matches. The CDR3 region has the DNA TGTGCCAGCTCTAGGGACAGCTCAAACACTGAAGCTTTCTTT. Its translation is CASSRDSSNTEAFF.

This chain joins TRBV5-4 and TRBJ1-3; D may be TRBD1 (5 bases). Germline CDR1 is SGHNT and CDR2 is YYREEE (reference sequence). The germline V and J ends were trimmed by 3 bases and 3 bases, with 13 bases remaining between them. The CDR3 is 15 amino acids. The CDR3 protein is CASSSQDTNGNTIYF. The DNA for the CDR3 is TGTGCCAGCAGCTCACAGGACACTAATGGAAACACCATATATTTT.

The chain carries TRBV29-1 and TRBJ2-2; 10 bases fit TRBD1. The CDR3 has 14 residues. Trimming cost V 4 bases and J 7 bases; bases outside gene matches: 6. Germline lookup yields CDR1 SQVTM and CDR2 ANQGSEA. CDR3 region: CSVAGTGDYGELFF. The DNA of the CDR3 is TGCAGCGTTGCCGGGACAGGGGATTACGGGGAGCTGTTTTTT.

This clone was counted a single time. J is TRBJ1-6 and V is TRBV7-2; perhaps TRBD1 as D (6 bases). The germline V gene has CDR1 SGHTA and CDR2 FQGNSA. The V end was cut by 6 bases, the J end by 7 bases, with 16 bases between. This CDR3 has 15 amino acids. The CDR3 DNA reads TGTGCCAGCAGGCTGGAACAGGGTGGGAATTCACCCCTCCACTTT. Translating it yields CASRLEQGGNSPLHF.

The CDR3 DNA reads TGTGCCAGCAGCCCGGGGCGGGGGCCTTTCAATGAGCAGTTCTTC. It encodes CASSPGRGPFNEQFF. This chain links TRBV7-3 with TRBJ2-1; tentatively, D is TRBD2 (7 bases). The germline gives CDR1 SGHTA, CDR2 FQGTGA. The CDR3 is 15 residues long. Trimming removed 5 bases from V and 6 bases from J, with 17 bases in between.

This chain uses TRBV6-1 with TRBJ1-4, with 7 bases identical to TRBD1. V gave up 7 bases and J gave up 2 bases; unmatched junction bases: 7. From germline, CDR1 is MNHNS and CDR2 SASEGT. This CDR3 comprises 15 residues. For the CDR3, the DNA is TGTGCCAGCAAGGGGCAGGGGGTGACTAATGAAAAACTGTTTTTT. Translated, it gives CASKGQGVTNEKLFF.

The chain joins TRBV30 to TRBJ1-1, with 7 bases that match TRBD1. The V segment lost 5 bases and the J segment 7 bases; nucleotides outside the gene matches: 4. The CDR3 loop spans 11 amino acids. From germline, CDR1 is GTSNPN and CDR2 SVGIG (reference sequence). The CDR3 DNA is TGTGCCTGGTCAGGGGGGCTTGAAGCTTTCTTT. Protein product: CAWSGGLEAFF.

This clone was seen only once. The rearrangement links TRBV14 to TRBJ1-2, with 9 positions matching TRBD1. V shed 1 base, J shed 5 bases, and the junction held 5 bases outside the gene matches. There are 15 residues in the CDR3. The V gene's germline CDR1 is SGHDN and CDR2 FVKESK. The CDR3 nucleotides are TGTGCCAGCAGCCAAGCAGGGGACAGGGTTTATGGCTACACCTTC. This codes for CASSQAGDRVYGYTF.

The CDR3 nucleotides are TGTGCCAGCAGCGTAGGGACAGGGGGAACCGGGGAGCTGTTTTTT. Amino acid sequence: CASSVGTGGTGELFF. The chain links TRBV9 to TRBJ2-2, with TRBD1 matching 10 bases. CDR1 is SGDLS, CDR2 YYNGEE, per germline. The CDR3 consists of 15 residues. The V gene end was trimmed by 0 bases and the J gene end by 5 bases; junction bases not matched to a gene: 1.

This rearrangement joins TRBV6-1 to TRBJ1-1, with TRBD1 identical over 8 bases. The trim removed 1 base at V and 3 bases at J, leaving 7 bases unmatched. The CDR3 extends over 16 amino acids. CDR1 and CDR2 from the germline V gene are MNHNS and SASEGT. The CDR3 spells CASSEEVMTGDTEAFF. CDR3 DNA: TGTGCCAGCAGTGAAGAGGTTATGACAGGGGACACTGAAGCTTTCTTT.